This T cell receptor (beta chain) was identified during a study of T cells in Graves' hyperthyroidism and ophthalmopathy. Diagnoses used clinical symptoms, serum thyroxine and TRAb, thyroid ultrasound and orbital computed tomography. TCR beta CDR3 regions were amplified from RNA transcripts. Initially, a first-round RT-PCR of the TCR CDR3 employed the HTBI primer set. One entry per CDR3 protein, called by TCRdb with MiXCR from the multiplex PCR reads. Of 300,000 or so distinct CDR3 sequences in the sample, 15% to 20% were seen once. Many counts were recorded for this clonotype. The antigen is undetermined. The study, taken as a whole, reports: In the blood, most expanded thyroid clonotypes above 0.001 appeared as well. Before onset, by a median of around six months, the model predicted ophthalmopathy.

This CDR3 region has 15 residues. Trimming cost V 6 bases and J 5 bases, with 20 bases left between them. CDR1 MGHRA and CDR2 YSYEKL come from the germline V gene. The clonotype originates from a woman aged 50 to 65 with Graves' hyperthyroidism. The chain employs TRBV4-1 and TRBJ2-7; D tentatively reads TRBD1 or TRBD2 (5 bases each). Sequencing was carried out using blood. Written as DNA, the CDR3 is TGCGCCAGCAGTCCGGCCGGGACCAGAGGCGACGAGCAGTACTTC. Translated: CASSPAGTRGDEQYF.